This T cell receptor (beta chain) was captured in a study of shared clonotypes between healthy human individuals. Overall study context: Per-donor plates numbered three CD4 naive, three CD4 memory, two CD8 naive and one CD8 memory.

Per the germline V gene, CDR1 is LNHDA and CDR2 is SQIVND (reference sequence). Trimming took 4 bases from V and 0 from J, leaving 13 bases between them. The CDR3 has 17 amino acids. Method: immunoSEQ multiplex PCR; TCRdb's copy keeps in-frame clones and lacks some. The sample carries some 2.1 million clones, roughly 93% recorded once. CD45RO-negative, CCR7-positively selected cells formed the naive CD8 fraction, excluding terminally differentiated effector memory CD45RA+ cells. The genes are TRBV19 and TRBJ2-6; D is unresolved. The specimen was naive CD8+ T cells from PBMCs. The receptor comes from a young man in good health. Some clones in this sample may be carry-over from other donors' samples. The CDR3 nucleotides are TGTGCCAGTAGTACCAGACCCGAAGACTCTGGGGCCAACGTCCTGACTTTC. This sequence encodes CASSTRPEDSGANVLTF.